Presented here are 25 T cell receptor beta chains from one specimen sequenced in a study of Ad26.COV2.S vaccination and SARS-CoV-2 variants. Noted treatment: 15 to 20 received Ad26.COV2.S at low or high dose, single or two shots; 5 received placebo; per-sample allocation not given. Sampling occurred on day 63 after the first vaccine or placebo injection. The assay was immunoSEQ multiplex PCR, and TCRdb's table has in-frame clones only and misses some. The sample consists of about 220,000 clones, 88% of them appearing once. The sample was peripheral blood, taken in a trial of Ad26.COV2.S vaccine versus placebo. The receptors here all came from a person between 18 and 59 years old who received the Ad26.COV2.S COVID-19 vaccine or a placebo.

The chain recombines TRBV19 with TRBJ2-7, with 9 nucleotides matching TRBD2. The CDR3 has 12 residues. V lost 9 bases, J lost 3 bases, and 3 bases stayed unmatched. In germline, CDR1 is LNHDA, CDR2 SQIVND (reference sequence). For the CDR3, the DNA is TGTGCCAGCAGCGGGAGGCACTACGAGCAGTACTTC. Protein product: CASSGRHYEQYF.

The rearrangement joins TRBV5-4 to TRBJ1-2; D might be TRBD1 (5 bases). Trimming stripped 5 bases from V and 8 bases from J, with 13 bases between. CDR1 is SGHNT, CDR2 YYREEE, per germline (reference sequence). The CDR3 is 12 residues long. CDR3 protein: CASSPDRRGYTF. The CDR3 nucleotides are TGTGCCAGCAGTCCTGACAGAAGGGGCTACACCTTC.

CDR3 in amino acids: CASSETAGATEAFF. In nucleotides, the CDR3 is TGTGCCAGCAGTGAAACAGCCGGGGCCACTGAAGCTTTCTTT. The chain uses TRBV6-1 and TRBJ1-1; maybe TRBD1 (5 bases). The V gene's germline CDR1 is MNHNS and CDR2 SASEGT. Deletions cut 2 bases from V and 4 bases from J, with 11 bases between. The CDR3 loop spans 14 amino acids.

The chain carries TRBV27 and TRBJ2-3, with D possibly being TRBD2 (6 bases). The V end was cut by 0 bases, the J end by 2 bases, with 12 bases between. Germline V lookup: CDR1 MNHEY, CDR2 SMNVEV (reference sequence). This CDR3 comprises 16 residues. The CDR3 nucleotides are TGTGCCAGCAGTTTATCGAGTGGGGGGAACACAGATACGCAGTATTTT. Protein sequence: CASSLSSGGNTDTQYF.

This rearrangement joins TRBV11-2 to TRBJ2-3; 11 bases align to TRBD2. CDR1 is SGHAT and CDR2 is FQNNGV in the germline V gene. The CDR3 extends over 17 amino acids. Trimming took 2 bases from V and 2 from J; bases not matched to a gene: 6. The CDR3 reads CASSLFPSGGYTDTQYF. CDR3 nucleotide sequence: TGTGCCAGCAGCTTATTCCCTAGCGGGGGGTACACAGATACGCAGTATTTT.

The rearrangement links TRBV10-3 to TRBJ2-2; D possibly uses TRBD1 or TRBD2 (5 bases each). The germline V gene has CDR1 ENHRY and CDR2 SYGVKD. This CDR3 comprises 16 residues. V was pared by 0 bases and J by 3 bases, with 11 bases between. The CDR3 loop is CAISESSRGDTGELFF. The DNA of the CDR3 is TGTGCCATCAGTGAGTCGTCGAGGGGAGACACCGGGGAGCTGTTTTTT.

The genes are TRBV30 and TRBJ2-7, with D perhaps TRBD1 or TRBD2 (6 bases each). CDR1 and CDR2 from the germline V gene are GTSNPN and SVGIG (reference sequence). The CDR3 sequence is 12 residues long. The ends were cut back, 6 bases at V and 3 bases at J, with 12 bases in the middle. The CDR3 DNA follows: TGTGCCTGCGACAGGAGGGGCTACGAGCAGTACTTC. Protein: CACDRRGYEQYF. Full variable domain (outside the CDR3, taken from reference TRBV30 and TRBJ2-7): SQTIHQWPATLVQPVGSPLSLECTVEGTSNPNLYWYRQAAGRGLQLLFYSVGIGQISSEVPQNLSASRPQDRQFILSSKKLLLSDSGFYLCACDRRGYEQYFGPGTRLTVT.

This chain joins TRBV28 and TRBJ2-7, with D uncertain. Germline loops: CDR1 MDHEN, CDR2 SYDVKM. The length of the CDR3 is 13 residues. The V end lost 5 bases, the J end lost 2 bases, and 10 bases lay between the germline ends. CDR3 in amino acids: CASSPGRAYEQYF. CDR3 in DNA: TGTGCCAGCAGTCCCGGACGGGCCTACGAGCAGTACTTC.

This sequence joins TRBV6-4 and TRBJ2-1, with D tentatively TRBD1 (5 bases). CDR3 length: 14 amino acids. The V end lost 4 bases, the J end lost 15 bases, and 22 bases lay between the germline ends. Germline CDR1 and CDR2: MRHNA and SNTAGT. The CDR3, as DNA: TGTGCCAGCAGTGCAACCCCGACAGACTTTGTGCCGTTCTTC. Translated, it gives CASSATPTDFVPFF.

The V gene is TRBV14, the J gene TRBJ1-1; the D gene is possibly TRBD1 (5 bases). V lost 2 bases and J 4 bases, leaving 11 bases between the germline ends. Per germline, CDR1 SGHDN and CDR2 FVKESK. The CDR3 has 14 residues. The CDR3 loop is CASSQPRRGTEAFF. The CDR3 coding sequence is TGTGCCAGCAGCCAACCCCGGAGGGGCACTGAAGCTTTCTTT.

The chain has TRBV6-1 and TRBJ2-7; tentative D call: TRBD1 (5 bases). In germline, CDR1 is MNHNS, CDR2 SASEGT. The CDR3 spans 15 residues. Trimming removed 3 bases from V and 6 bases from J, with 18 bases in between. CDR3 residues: CASSDRRGPGGEQYF. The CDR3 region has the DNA TGTGCCAGCAGTGATCGTAGGGGCCCCGGCGGCGAGCAGTACTTC.

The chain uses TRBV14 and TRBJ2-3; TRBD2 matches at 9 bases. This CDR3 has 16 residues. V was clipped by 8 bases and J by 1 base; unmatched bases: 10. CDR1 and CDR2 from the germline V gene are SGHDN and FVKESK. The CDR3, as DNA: TGTGCCAGCGGTCTAAGCGGGGGGCCCCGCACAGATACGCAGTATTTT. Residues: CASGLSGGPRTDTQYF.

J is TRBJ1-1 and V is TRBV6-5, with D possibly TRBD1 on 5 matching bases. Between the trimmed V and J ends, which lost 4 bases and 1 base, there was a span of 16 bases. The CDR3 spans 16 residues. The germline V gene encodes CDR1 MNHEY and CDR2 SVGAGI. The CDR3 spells CASSSAGLGENTEAFF. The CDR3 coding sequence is TGTGCCAGCAGTTCCGCAGGGCTGGGGGAGAACACTGAAGCTTTCTTT.

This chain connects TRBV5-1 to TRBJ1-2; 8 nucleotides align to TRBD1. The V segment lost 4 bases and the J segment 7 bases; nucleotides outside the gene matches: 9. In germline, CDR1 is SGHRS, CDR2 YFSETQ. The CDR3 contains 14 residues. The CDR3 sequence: CASSPDRGMSGYTF. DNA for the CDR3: TGCGCCAGCAGCCCTGACAGGGGAATGAGTGGCTACACCTTC. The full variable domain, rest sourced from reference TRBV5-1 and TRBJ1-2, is KAGVTQTPRYLIKTRGQQVTLSCSPISGHRSVSWYQQTPGQGLQFLFEYFSETQRNKGNFPGRFSGRQFSNSRSEMNVSTLELGDSALYLCASSPDRGMSGYTFGSGTRLTVV.

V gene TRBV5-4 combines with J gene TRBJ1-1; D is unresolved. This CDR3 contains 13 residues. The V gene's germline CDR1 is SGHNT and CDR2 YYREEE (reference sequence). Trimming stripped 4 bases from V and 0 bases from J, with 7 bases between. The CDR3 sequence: CASSPLMNTEAFF. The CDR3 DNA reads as TGTGCCAGCAGCCCTCTTATGAACACTGAAGCTTTCTTT.

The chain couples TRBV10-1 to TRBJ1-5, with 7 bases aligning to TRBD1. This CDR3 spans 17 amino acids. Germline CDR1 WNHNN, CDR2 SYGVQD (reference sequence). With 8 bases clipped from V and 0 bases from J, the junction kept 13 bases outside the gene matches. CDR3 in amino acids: CASPDRAGAYSNQPQHF. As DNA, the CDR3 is TGCGCCAGCCCAGACAGGGCGGGGGCGTATAGCAATCAGCCCCAGCATTTT.

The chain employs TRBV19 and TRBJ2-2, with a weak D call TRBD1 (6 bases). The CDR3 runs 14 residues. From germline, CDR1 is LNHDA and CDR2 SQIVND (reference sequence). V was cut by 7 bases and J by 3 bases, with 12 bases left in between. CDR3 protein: CASKVEGDTGELFF. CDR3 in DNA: TGTGCCAGTAAAGTCGAGGGGGACACCGGGGAGCTGTTTTTT.

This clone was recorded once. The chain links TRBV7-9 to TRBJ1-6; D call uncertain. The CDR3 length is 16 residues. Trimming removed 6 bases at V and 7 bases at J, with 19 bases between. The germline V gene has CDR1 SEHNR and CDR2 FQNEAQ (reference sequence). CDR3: CASSPGVPISNSPLHF. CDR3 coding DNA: TGTGCCAGCAGTCCCGGGGTCCCGATCTCCAATTCACCCCTCCACTTT.

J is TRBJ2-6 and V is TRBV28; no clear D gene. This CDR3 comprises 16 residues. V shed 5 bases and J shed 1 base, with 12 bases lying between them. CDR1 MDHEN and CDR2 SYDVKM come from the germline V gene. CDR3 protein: CASSLPWASGANVLTF. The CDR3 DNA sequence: TGTGCCAGCAGTCTTCCCTGGGCTTCTGGGGCCAACGTCCTGACTTTC.

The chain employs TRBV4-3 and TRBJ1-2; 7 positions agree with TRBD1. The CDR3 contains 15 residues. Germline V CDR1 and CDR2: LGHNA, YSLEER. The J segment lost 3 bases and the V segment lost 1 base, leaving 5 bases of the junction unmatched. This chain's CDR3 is CASSQGGTGDYGYTF. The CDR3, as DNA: TGCGCCAGCAGCCAAGGGGGAACAGGGGACTATGGCTACACCTTC.

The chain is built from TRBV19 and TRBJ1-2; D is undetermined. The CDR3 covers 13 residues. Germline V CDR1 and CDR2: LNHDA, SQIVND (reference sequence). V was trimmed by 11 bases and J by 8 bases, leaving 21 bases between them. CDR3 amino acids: CAGKTSPSGGYTF. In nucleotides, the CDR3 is TGTGCCGGAAAAACGTCCCCTTCGGGCGGCTACACCTTC.

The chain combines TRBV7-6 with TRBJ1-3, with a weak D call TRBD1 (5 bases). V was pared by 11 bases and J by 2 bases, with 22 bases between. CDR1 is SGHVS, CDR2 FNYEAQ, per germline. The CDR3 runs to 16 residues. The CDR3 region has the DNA TGTGCCCCAATGGGTCAGGGAACTATAGCTGGAAACACCATATATTTT. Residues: CAPMGQGTIAGNTIYF.

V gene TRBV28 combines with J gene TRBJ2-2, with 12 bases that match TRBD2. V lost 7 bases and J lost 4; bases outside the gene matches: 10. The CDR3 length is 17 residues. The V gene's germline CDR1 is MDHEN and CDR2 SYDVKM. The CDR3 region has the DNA TGTGCCAGCATCGGGCTAGCGGGAGGGCATGGCACCGGGGAGCTGTTTTTT. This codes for CASIGLAGGHGTGELFF.

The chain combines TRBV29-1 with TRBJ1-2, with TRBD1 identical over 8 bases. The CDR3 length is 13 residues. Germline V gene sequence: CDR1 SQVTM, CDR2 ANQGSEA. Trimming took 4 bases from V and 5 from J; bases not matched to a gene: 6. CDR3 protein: CSVGPTGVYGYTF. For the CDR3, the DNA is TGCAGCGTTGGGCCGACAGGGGTTTATGGCTACACCTTC. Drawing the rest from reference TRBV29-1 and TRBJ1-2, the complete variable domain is SAVISQKPSRDICQRGTSLTIQCQVDSQVTMMFWYRQQPGQSLTLIATANQGSEATYESGFVIDKFPISRPNLTFSTLTVSNMSPEDSSIYLCSVGPTGVYGYTFGSGTRLTVV.

This CDR3 is CASSIPGYSNQPQHF. The DNA of the CDR3 is TGTGCCAGTAGTATCCCCGGTTATAGCAATCAGCCCCAGCATTTT. The rearrangement uses TRBV19 and TRBJ1-5; D remains ambiguous. V lost 3 bases and J lost 0, with 9 bases in between. In germline, CDR1 is LNHDA, CDR2 SQIVND (reference sequence). CDR3 size: 15 residues.